A single sample is the source of the 25 T cell receptor beta chains below, sequenced in a study of Graves' ophthalmopathy and Graves' hyperthyroidism (dated by TCRdb to 2017 to 2018). Sequencing relied on an Illumina HiSeq 2000. For repertoire sequencing, TCR beta CDR3 regions were amplified from RNA transcripts. The first round was an RT-PCR using HTBI primers with the Qiagen OneStep RT-PCR kit, and this first round was followed by a second-round multiplex PCR, then size selection and purification. TCRdb trimmed the raw reads at Q25, called clones with MiXCR and kept productive beta chains. Rows are combined by CDR3 protein, so each entry shows the most common genes and DNA. In this sample the table shows about 620,000 distinct CDR3 sequences, about a fifth of which occur a single time. Of the sample, roughly 6.9% falls within the top ten clones. Sequences were obtained from peripheral blood. The source of these receptors is a woman under 30 with stable Graves' hyperthyroidism. Some clones in this sample may be carry-over from other donors' samples. Donor details come from another sample of the same person, matched by shared clones.

This clonotype was seen repeatedly, ten times or more. The rearrangement joins TRBV28 to TRBJ1-5; 12 bases are a match to TRBD1. CDR3 length equals 19 residues. The trim removed 5 bases at V and 7 bases at J, leaving 18 bases unmatched. Germline assignment: CDR1 MDHEN and CDR2 SYDVKM. The CDR3 here is CASSASPGQGAAVAQPQHF. DNA for the CDR3: TGTGCCAGCAGTGCTTCCCCGGGACAGGGGGCCGCAGTTGCGCAGCCCCAGCATTTT.

This clonotype came up once. The chain couples TRBV12-3 or TRBV12-4 to TRBJ1-5; no firm D call. V lost 6 bases and J 6 bases, leaving 18 bases between the germline ends. CDR3 size: 15 residues. The CDR3 region has the DNA TGTGCCAGCAGCCCGTGTGGGGTTGTAGGTCAGCCCCAGCATTTT. Its translation: CASSPCGVVGQPQHF.

This clonotype was seen ten or more times. The V and J genes are TRBV6-5 and TRBJ2-5; no clear D. The germline CDR1 and CDR2 sequences are MNHEY and SVGAGI. The CDR3 totals 13 residues. Trimming took 0 bases from V and 5 from J, leaving 7 bases between them. The CDR3 coding sequence is TGTGCCAGCAGTTACTCGCGTCCCGAGACCCAGTACTTC. Translation: CASSYSRPETQYF.

This clonotype has a count of ten or more. The chain carries TRBV28 and TRBJ2-7; 9 bases fit TRBD1. This CDR3 spans 15 amino acids. V was pared by 6 bases and J by 1 base, with 7 bases of the junction left unmatched. Germline lookup yields CDR1 MDHEN and CDR2 SYDVKM. CDR3 loop: CASRGVGTGSYEQYF. Here the CDR3 DNA reads TGTGCCAGCAGGGGCGTTGGGACAGGGTCCTACGAGCAGTACTTC.

The sample holds many counts of this clonotype. V and J are TRBV10-3 and TRBJ1-5; D is perhaps TRBD1 (6 bases). Trimming shortened V by 10 bases and J by 0 bases, and 16 bases separated the two germline ends. Germline V gene lookup returns CDR1 ENHRY and CDR2 SYGVKD. The CDR3 sequence is 15 residues long. The CDR3 region has the DNA TGTGCCACGAGGCAACAGGGAAATAGCAATCAGCCCCAGCATTTT. Amino acids: CATRQQGNSNQPQHF.

This clonotype was counted at least ten times. The gene calls are TRBV29-1 and TRBJ2-5; possible D gene TRBD2, 5 bases. V lost 2 bases and J lost 6, with 16 bases in between. Germline loops: CDR1 SQVTM, CDR2 ANQGSEA. The length of the CDR3 is 14 residues. CDR3: CSVELLGERKTQYF. DNA for the CDR3: TGCAGCGTTGAACTGCTCGGGGAAAGGAAGACCCAGTACTTC.

The sample holds many counts of this clonotype. The V and J genes are TRBV12-3 or TRBV12-4 and TRBJ1-1; no firm D call. This CDR3 has 13 amino acids. V was clipped by 5 bases and J by 1 base, with 8 bases between them. In nucleotides, the CDR3 is TGTGCCAGCAGTACCCGGGAGAACACTGAAGCTTTCTTT. Translation gives CASSTRENTEAFF.

This clonotype was seen ten or more times. The chain has TRBV27 and TRBJ1-1; 7 bases are a match to TRBD1. Germline V CDR1 and CDR2: MNHEY, SMNVEV (reference sequence). This CDR3 has 15 residues. Trimming took 5 bases from V and 0 from J; bases not matched to a gene: 6. The CDR3 sequence is CASSLRTGLNTEAFF. The CDR3 bases are TGTGCCAGCAGTCTAAGGACAGGTTTGAACACTGAAGCTTTCTTT.

This clonotype has at least ten counts. The chain couples TRBV3-1 to TRBJ2-7; 14 bases agree with TRBD2. This CDR3 comprises 17 residues. Germline V gives CDR1 LGHDT, CDR2 YNNKEL (reference sequence). V dropped 4 bases and J dropped 2; count of bases not matched to a gene: 7. The CDR3 loop reads CASSPGLAGVGTYEQYF. CDR3 bases: TGTGCCAGCAGCCCGGGACTAGCGGGAGTTGGGACCTACGAGCAGTACTTC.

The sample holds many counts of this clonotype. The rearrangement joins TRBV5-1 to TRBJ1-1; no reliable D call. V lost 4 bases and J 0 bases, leaving 7 bases between the germline ends. Germline CDR1 and CDR2: SGHRS and YFSETQ. The CDR3 has 13 residues. Here the CDR3 reads CASSGWVNTEAFF. CDR3 sequence (DNA): TGCGCCAGCAGCGGCTGGGTGAACACTGAAGCTTTCTTT.

This clonotype was observed at least ten times. This chain links TRBV6-5 with TRBJ1-1; D is undetermined. V lost 0 bases and J lost 4, with 3 bases in between. Germline CDR1 is MNHEY and CDR2 is SVGAGI. This CDR3 contains 12 residues. CDR3 sequence reads: CASSYSATEAFF. In DNA, the CDR3 is TGTGCCAGCAGTTACTCTGCCACTGAAGCTTTCTTT.

With respect to this clonotype: A clone one base away is much larger, so this may be a read error. V and J are TRBV6-1 and TRBJ1-6; 7 bases agree with TRBD1. With V trimmed by 10 bases and J by 9 bases, 15 bases remained unmatched. The germline V gene encodes CDR1 MNHNS and CDR2 SASEGT. The CDR3 has 15 residues. CDR3 nucleotides: TGTGCCATCAGCCGAGGGACAGCCGCCAGTTCACCCCTCCACTTT. Protein sequence: CAISRGTAASSPLHF.

V and J are TRBV4-2 and TRBJ1-2; TRBD1 matches at 7 bases. Per germline, CDR1 LGHNA and CDR2 YNFKEQ. The CDR3 loop spans 14 amino acids. Trimming cost V 2 bases and J 3 bases; bases outside gene matches: 3. The CDR3 here is CASSQRQGDYGYTF. For the CDR3, the DNA is TGTGCCAGCAGCCAACGACAGGGCGACTATGGCTACACCTTC.

In regard to this clonotype: An end of the junction does not agree with germline; a read error may underlie this. This sequence joins TRBV27 and TRBJ1-2; the D is unclear. The CDR3 sequence is 15 residues long. Germline V gene sequence: CDR1 MNHEY, CDR2 SMNVEV (reference sequence). The CDR3: CASSYGPSANYGYTF. In nucleotides, the CDR3 is TGTGCTAGCAGCTACGGTCCTTCCGCTAACTATGGCTACACCTTC.

This clonotype was recorded many times. The genes are TRBV12-3 or TRBV12-4 and TRBJ1-2; 7 bases are a match to TRBD1. V trimming: 5 bases; J trimming: 4 bases; junction bases outside the gene matches: 4. The CDR3 sequence is 13 residues long. The CDR3 nucleotides are TGTGCCAGCAGTCCTACAGGGGCCTATGGCTACACCTTC. This codes for CASSPTGAYGYTF.

The chain recombines TRBV11-1 with TRBJ2-5, with TRBD1 matching over 8 bases. Trimming at V came to 4 bases and at J to 1 base, leaving 14 bases not matched to a gene. Germline V gene sequence: CDR1 SGHAT, CDR2 FQDESV (reference sequence). The CDR3 is 18 amino acids. Here the CDR3 reads CASSSGQGWGRSQETQYF. The CDR3 bases are TGTGCCAGCAGCTCCGGACAGGGATGGGGAAGGTCCCAAGAGACCCAGTACTTC.

This clonotype was found a few times. The chain combines TRBV18 with TRBJ2-2; no definite D call. Germline-derived CDR1 and CDR2 are KGHSH and LQKENI. Deletions cut 0 bases from V and 4 bases from J, with 3 bases between. The CDR3 covers 13 residues. The CDR3 DNA sequence: TGTGCCAGCTCACCACCGGCCACCGGGGAGCTGTTTTTT. Its protein product is CASSPPATGELFF. Full variable domain (outside the CDR3, taken from reference TRBV18 and TRBJ2-2): NAGVMQNPRHLVRRRGQEARLRCSPMKGHSHVYWYRQLPEEGLKFMVYLQKENIIDESGMPKERFSAEFPKEGPSILRIQQVVRGDSAAYFCASSPPATGELFFGEGSRLTVL.

There are a few counts of this clonotype. The chain combines TRBV6-5 with TRBJ2-5, with D unresolved. CDR3 length: 14 residues. Germline V CDR1 and CDR2: MNHEY, SVGAGI. V gave up 6 bases and J gave up 0 bases, with 11 bases separating them. CDR3 loop: CASRLQEYQETQYF. The CDR3 DNA follows: TGTGCCAGCAGGCTACAAGAGTACCAAGAGACCCAGTACTTC.

This clonotype appeared a few times. The CDR3 nucleotides read TGTGCCACCAGTGATTTCAGGAAGGGTCGCTACGAGCAGTACTTC. As protein: CATSDFRKGRYEQYF. The chain joins TRBV24-1 to TRBJ2-7; D is unresolved. This CDR3 spans 15 amino acids. With 1 base removed from V and 3 bases from J, the gap between germline ends came to 12 bases. Germline V gene sequence: CDR1 KGHDR, CDR2 SFDVKD.

This clonotype was picked up a small number of times. V is TRBV6-1 and J is TRBJ2-5, with D uncertain. Germline V lookup: CDR1 MNHNS, CDR2 SASEGT. Trimming pared 4 bases from V and 5 bases from J, leaving 14 bases between. The CDR3 sequence is 14 residues long. The CDR3 nucleotides are TGTGCCAGCAGTGTCACGGTCTCGGAGGAGACCCAGTACTTC. Translating gives CASSVTVSEETQYF.

This clonotype was recorded at least ten times. The rearrangement links TRBV7-9 to TRBJ2-7; possible D gene TRBD2, 6 bases. Trimming stripped 5 bases from V and 7 bases from J, with 15 bases between. This CDR3 is built from 13 residues. The germline gives CDR1 SEHNR, CDR2 FQNEAQ (reference sequence). CDR3 DNA: TGTGCCAGCAGCCCTGACGGGACTCGGGAGCAGTACTTC. The encoded protein is CASSPDGTREQYF.

This clonotype was counted between two and nine times. The DNA of the CDR3 is TGTGCCAGCAGTGTGGGCCAGCCCTATGGCTACACCTTC. Residues: CASSVGQPYGYTF. The chain combines TRBV25-1 with TRBJ1-2, with D unresolved. The CDR3 spans 13 residues. V shed 4 bases and J shed 4 bases, with 10 bases lying between them. Germline loops: CDR1 MGHDK, CDR2 SYGVNS.

The chain links TRBV29-1 to TRBJ1-1; D ambiguous. CDR3 length equals 9 residues. Per germline, CDR1 SQVTM and CDR2 ANQGSEA. Trimming pared 3 bases from V and 12 bases from J, leaving 8 bases between. CDR3 nucleotides: TGCAGCGTTGATAAGAGTACTTTCTTT. Its translation is CSVDKSTFF. Full variable domain (missing parts from reference TRBV29-1 and TRBJ1-1): SAVISQKPSRDICQRGTSLTIQCQVDSQVTMMFWYRQQPGQSLTLIATANQGSEATYESGFVIDKFPISRPNLTFSTLTVSNMSPEDSSIYLCSVDKSTFFGQGTRLTVV.

The chain links TRBV7-2 to TRBJ1-2; D is unresolved. This CDR3 comprises 13 residues. CDR1 is SGHTA, CDR2 FQGNSA, per germline. The V end was cut by 8 bases, the J end by 1 base, with 11 bases between. CDR3 DNA sequence: TGTGCCAGCTTGTGGGAGGGTAACTATGGCTACACCTTC. Amino acid sequence: CASLWEGNYGYTF.

V usage is TRBV20-1 and J usage is TRBJ1-1, with TRBD1 matching 8 bases. The CDR3 is 15 amino acids. Germline assignment: CDR1 DFQATT and CDR2 SNEGSKA (reference sequence). Unmatched junction bases numbered 6, after V lost 3 bases and J lost 0 bases. DNA of the CDR3: TGCAGTGCTAGGGACAGGGATCGATTGAACACTGAAGCTTTCTTT. It translates to CSARDRDRLNTEAFF.